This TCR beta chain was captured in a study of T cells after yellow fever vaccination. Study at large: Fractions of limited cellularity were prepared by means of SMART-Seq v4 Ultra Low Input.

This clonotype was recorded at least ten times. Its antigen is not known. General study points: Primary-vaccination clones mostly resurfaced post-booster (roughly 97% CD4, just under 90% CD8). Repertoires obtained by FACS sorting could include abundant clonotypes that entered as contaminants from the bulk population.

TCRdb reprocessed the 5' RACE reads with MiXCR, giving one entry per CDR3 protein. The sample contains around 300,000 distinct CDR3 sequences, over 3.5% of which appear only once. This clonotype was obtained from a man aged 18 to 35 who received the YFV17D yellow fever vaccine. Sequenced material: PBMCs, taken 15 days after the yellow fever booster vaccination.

This CDR3 is CASSFRDRGREETQYF. For the CDR3, the DNA is TGTGCCAGCAGCTTCCGGGACAGGGGGCGCGAGGAGACCCAGTACTTC. The gene calls are TRBV7-9 and TRBJ2-5; 12 bases are shared with TRBD1. V dropped 3 bases and J dropped 5; count of bases not matched to a gene: 7. The germline CDR1 and CDR2 sequences are SEHNR and FQNEAQ (reference sequence). The CDR3 consists of 16 residues.